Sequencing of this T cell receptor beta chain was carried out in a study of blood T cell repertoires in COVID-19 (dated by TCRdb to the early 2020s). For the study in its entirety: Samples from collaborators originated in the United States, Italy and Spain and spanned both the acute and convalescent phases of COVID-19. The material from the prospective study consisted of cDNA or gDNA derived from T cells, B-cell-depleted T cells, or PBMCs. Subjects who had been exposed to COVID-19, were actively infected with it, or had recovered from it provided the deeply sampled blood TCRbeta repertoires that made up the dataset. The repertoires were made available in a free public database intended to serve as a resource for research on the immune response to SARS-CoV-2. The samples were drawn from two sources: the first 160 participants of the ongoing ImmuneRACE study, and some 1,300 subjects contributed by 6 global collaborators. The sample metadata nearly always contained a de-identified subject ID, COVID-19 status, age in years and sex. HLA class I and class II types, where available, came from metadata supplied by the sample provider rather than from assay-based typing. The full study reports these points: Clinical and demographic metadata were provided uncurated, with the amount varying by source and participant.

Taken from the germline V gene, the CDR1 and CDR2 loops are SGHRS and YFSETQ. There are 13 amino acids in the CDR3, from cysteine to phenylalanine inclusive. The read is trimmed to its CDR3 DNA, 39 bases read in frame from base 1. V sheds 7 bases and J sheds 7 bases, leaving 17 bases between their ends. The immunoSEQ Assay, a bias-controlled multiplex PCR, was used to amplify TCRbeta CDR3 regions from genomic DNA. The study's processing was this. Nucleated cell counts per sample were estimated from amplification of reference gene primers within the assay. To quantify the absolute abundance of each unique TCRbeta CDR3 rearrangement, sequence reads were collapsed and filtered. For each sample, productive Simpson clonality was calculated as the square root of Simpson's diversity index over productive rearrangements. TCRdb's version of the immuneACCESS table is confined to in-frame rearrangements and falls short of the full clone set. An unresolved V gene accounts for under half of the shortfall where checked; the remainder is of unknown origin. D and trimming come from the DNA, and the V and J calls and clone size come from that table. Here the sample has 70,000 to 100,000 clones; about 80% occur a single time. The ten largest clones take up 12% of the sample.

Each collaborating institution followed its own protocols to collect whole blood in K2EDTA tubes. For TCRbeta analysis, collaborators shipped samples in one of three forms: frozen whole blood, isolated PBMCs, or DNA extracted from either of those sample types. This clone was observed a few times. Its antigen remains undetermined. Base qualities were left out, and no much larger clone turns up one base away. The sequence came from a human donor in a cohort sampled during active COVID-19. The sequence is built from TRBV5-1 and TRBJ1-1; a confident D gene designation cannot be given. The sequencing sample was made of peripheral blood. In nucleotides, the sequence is TGCGCCAGCCGCATCGTGGGAGGTGTTGAAGCTTTCTTT. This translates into CASRIVGGVEAFF.